Following are 27 T cell receptor beta chains from one sample sequenced in a study of control samples from healthy donors and cancer patients. Generated by immunoSEQ multiplex PCR, the TCRdb table keeps only in-frame clones and is missing some. Counted here are about 120,000 clones, approximately 92% occurring once; the ten biggest clones make up approximately 0.57%. Material for sequencing was PBMCs. Receptors were obtained from a man at least 80 years old with head and neck cancer.

The chain couples TRBV4-1 to TRBJ1-1; the match to TRBD1 covers 8 bases. The ends lost 4 bases at V and 0 bases at J; junction bases unmatched: 7. CDR1 is MGHRA and CDR2 is YSYEKL in the germline V gene. The CDR3 is made up of 16 amino acids. CDR3 DNA sequence: TGCGCCAGCAGCCCATGGACAGGGAGAATGAACACTGAAGCTTTCTTT. Its translation: CASSPWTGRMNTEAFF.

This clone was detected once. The chain carries TRBV18 and TRBJ2-3, with TRBD2 matching 7 bases. The germline gives CDR1 KGHSH, CDR2 LQKENI. The CDR3 sequence is 16 residues long. V was pared by 4 bases and J by 0 bases, with 7 bases of the junction left unmatched. The DNA for the CDR3 is TGTGCCAGCTCACTGCGGGGGAGAGATAGCACAGATACGCAGTATTTT. Residues: CASSLRGRDSTDTQYF.

V and J are TRBV6-6 and TRBJ2-3, with 12 bases identical to TRBD1. The length of the CDR3 is 15 residues. Trimming removed 8 bases from V and 6 bases from J; junction bases left unmatched: 9. CDR1 is MNHNY, CDR2 SVGAGI, per germline (reference sequence). CDR3 loop: CASLTGQGAGDTQYF. The CDR3 DNA reads TGTGCCAGCCTGACGGGACAGGGGGCTGGGGATACGCAGTATTTT.

The chain links TRBV18 to TRBJ2-7; D is uncertain. The germline V gene has CDR1 KGHSH and CDR2 LQKENI. The CDR3 consists of 11 residues. V lost 2 bases and J lost 5, with 4 bases in between. Written as DNA, the CDR3 is TGTGCCAGCTCACCAGACCACGAGCAGTACTTC. Amino acids: CASSPDHEQYF.

The V gene is TRBV7-9, the J gene TRBJ2-2; 7 bases line up with TRBD1. This CDR3 is 15 amino acids long. The ends lost 4 bases at V and 2 bases at J; junction bases unmatched: 4. Germline V gives CDR1 SEHNR, CDR2 FQNEAQ (reference sequence). The CDR3 is CASSWGQRNTGELFF. The DNA of the CDR3 is TGTGCCAGCAGCTGGGGACAGAGAAACACCGGGGAGCTGTTTTTT.

The chain recombines TRBV6-5 with TRBJ1-1; D is perhaps TRBD1 (6 bases). CDR3 size: 11 residues. V lost 7 bases, J lost 10 bases, and 13 bases lay in between. CDR1 MNHEY and CDR2 SVGAGI come from the germline V gene. The CDR3 spells CASNQGKGAFF. CDR3 DNA sequence: TGTGCCAGCAACCAGGGGAAGGGAGCTTTCTTT.

This chain uses TRBV5-6 with TRBJ1-5; no clear D. V was clipped by 1 base and J by 0 bases, with 11 bases between them. CDR1 and CDR2 from the germline V gene are SGHDT and YYEEEE. The CDR3 extends over 16 amino acids. The CDR3 DNA sequence: TGTGCCAGCAGCTTGTGGACGGCTTATAGCAATCAGCCCCAGCATTTT. This encodes CASSLWTAYSNQPQHF.

This sequence joins TRBV7-2 and TRBJ2-2; D possibly corresponds to TRBD2 (6 bases). CDR1 is SGHTA, CDR2 FQGNSA, per germline. V was clipped by 1 base and J by 0 bases, with 18 bases between them. This CDR3 region has 19 residues. The CDR3 DNA follows: TGTGCCAGCAGCTTAGTGGCTTTCGGGTTAGCGGCGAACACCGGGGAGCTGTTTTTT. This sequence encodes CASSLVAFGLAANTGELFF.

The chain combines TRBV7-9 with TRBJ2-5, with a possible D match to TRBD2 (6 bases). The CDR3 runs to 16 residues. Germline loops: CDR1 SEHNR, CDR2 FQNEAQ (reference sequence). Deletions cut 3 bases from V and 0 bases from J, with 14 bases between. CDR3 nucleotides: TGTGCCAGCAGCTTGTCGCTAGCGCCGAACCAAGAGACCCAGTACTTC. As protein: CASSLSLAPNQETQYF.

The genes are TRBV6-5 and TRBJ2-1, with 8 bases identical to TRBD2. The CDR3 covers 14 residues. Looked up from germline, CDR1 is MNHEY and CDR2 is SVGAGI. The V and J ends lost 2 bases and 12 bases, in that order; junction bases with no gene match: 9. CDR3 region: CASSYREAGVGQFF. For the CDR3, the DNA is TGTGCCAGCAGTTACCGAGAAGCGGGAGTTGGGCAGTTCTTC.

V gene TRBV7-8 combines with J gene TRBJ2-1, with 8 bases that match TRBD1. Trimming took 2 bases from V and 5 from J; bases not matched to a gene: 8. CDR1 and CDR2 from the germline V gene are SGHVS and FQNEAQ. CDR3 size: 16 residues. The CDR3 here is CASSLTWTGQNNEQFF. The CDR3 nucleotides are TGTGCCAGCAGCTTAACCTGGACAGGGCAGAACAATGAGCAGTTCTTC.

Only one count was recorded for this clone. V and J are TRBV27 and TRBJ1-1; 10 positions match TRBD1. Germline V gene lookup returns CDR1 MNHEY and CDR2 SMNVEV (reference sequence). The CDR3 spans 13 residues. The V and J ends lost 4 bases and 10 bases, in that order; junction bases with no gene match: 6. The CDR3 region is CASSSTGGIGAFF. DNA of the CDR3: TGTGCCAGCAGTTCGACAGGGGGCATCGGAGCTTTCTTT.

V is TRBV15 and J is TRBJ2-1, with D perhaps assigned TRBD1 or TRBD2 (5 bases each). Germline loops: CDR1 LNHNV, CDR2 YYDKDF (reference sequence). This CDR3 is 16 amino acids long. V lost 3 bases, J lost 0 bases, and 12 bases lay in between. The CDR3 nucleotides read TGTGCCACCAGCAGGAGGGGCGTTAGCTCCTACAATGAGCAGTTCTTC. Amino acids: CATSRRGVSSYNEQFF.

The chain links TRBV6-2 or TRBV6-3 to TRBJ2-3, with a tentative D call TRBD2 (6 bases). V shed 4 bases and J shed 2 bases, with 16 bases lying between them. The CDR3 covers 16 residues. The germline V gene has CDR1 MNHEY and CDR2 SVGEGT. CDR3 DNA: TGTGCCAGCAGTTCCCCGCGGGAAGTTTTCACAGATACGCAGTATTTT. This encodes CASSSPREVFTDTQYF.

This clone was counted once. V is TRBV5-1 and J is TRBJ2-5, with 12 bases that match TRBD2. J gave up 5 bases and V 5 bases, and 10 bases lay outside the gene matches. This CDR3 contains 16 residues. Germline CDR1 and CDR2: SGHRS and YFSETQ. CDR3 bases: TGCGCCAGCAGAAATGGCGTTCTAGCGGGAGGGGAGACCCAGTACTTC. This gives the protein CASRNGVLAGGETQYF.

The CDR3 bases are TGTGCCAGCTCAGCCGATTCGGGACAGACCATATTCAATCAGCCCCAGCATTTT. Translation: CASSADSGQTIFNQPQHF. V is TRBV18 and J is TRBJ1-5; 7 nucleotides match TRBD1. V lost 5 bases, J lost 3 bases, and 16 bases stayed unmatched. This CDR3 contains 18 residues. Germline-derived CDR1 and CDR2 are KGHSH and LQKENI.

This chain joins TRBV14 and TRBJ1-3; 9 nucleotides agree with TRBD1. This CDR3 is built from 14 residues. CDR1 is SGHDN and CDR2 is FVKESK in the germline V gene. With 7 bases clipped from V and 4 bases from J, the junction kept 5 bases outside the gene matches. The CDR3, as DNA: TGTGCCAGCAACAAACAGGGGGCAGGAAACACCATATATTTT. Translating it yields CASNKQGAGNTIYF. The whole variable domain, remainder taken from reference TRBV14 and TRBJ1-3, is EAGVTQFPSHSVIEKGQTVTLRCDPISGHDNLYWYRRVMGKEIKFLLHFVKESKQDESGMPNNRFLAERTGGTYSTLKVQPAELEDSGVYFCASNKQGAGNTIYFGEGSWLTVV.

The rearrangement uses TRBV4-1 and TRBJ2-7; TRBD1 matches 10 bases. CDR3 length: 15 amino acids. V lost 4 bases to trimming and J lost 7 bases; unmatched junction nucleotides: 10. Germline lookup yields CDR1 MGHRA and CDR2 YSYEKL. CDR3 loop: CASSLTGQGIEEQYF. The CDR3, as DNA: TGCGCCAGCAGCCTGACGGGACAGGGGATAGAAGAGCAGTACTTC.

The chain links TRBV9 to TRBJ1-4, with D perhaps matching TRBD1 (6 bases). This CDR3 spans 18 amino acids. Looked up from germline, CDR1 is SGDLS and CDR2 is YYNGEE. V was cut by 0 bases and J by 8 bases, with 23 bases left in between. The DNA of the CDR3 is TGTGCCAGCAGCGTAGGGCGAGGGGACATAAATGAGTGGGAAAAACTGTTTTTT. Protein product: CASSVGRGDINEWEKLFF.

This chain uses TRBV10-3 with TRBJ1-3; D is unclear. Germline assignment: CDR1 ENHRY and CDR2 SYGVKD. This CDR3 region has 16 residues. Deletions cut 0 bases from V and 0 bases from J, with 9 bases between. The CDR3 bases are TGTGCCATCAGTGAGTCTGTGGGGTCCTCTGGAAACACCATATATTTT. Its translation: CAISESVGSSGNTIYF.

The V and J genes are TRBV13 and TRBJ2-3, with 13 nucleotides matching TRBD2. The CDR3 sequence is 18 residues long. V lost 5 bases, J lost 0 bases, and 8 bases stayed unmatched. Germline values: CDR1 PRHDT, CDR2 FYEKMQ (reference sequence). DNA of the CDR3: TGTGCCAGCAGCGTGGGACTAGCGGGGCACACTAGCACAGATACGCAGTATTTT. The encoded protein is CASSVGLAGHTSTDTQYF. Full variable domain (rest looked up from reference TRBV13 and TRBJ2-3): AAGVIQSPRHLIKEKRETATLKCYPIPRHDTVYWYQQGPGQDPQFLISFYEKMQSDKGSIPDRFSAQQFSDYHSELNMSSLELGDSALYFCASSVGLAGHTSTDTQYFGPGTRLTVL.

This rearrangement joins TRBV5-1 to TRBJ2-7; D perhaps matches TRBD1 (5 bases). CDR1 is SGHRS and CDR2 is YFSETQ in the germline V gene. The CDR3 runs to 15 residues. V gave up 3 bases and J gave up 0 bases, with 13 bases separating them. CDR3 protein: CASSSASQASYEQYF. CDR3 DNA sequence: TGCGCCAGCAGCTCCGCCTCACAGGCCTCCTACGAGCAGTACTTC.

The genes are TRBV29-1 and TRBJ2-5; D remains ambiguous. This CDR3 contains 14 residues. With 4 bases removed from V and 0 bases from J, the gap between germline ends came to 12 bases. CDR1 SQVTM and CDR2 ANQGSEA come from the germline V gene. CDR3 sequence reads: CSVARTGNQETQYF. The DNA of the CDR3 is TGCAGCGTTGCCCGGACGGGCAACCAAGAGACCCAGTACTTC.

The rearrangement joins TRBV19 to TRBJ2-7; maybe TRBD1 (8 bases). Looked up from germline, CDR1 is LNHDA and CDR2 is SQIVND (reference sequence). This CDR3 contains 14 residues. V was shortened by 5 bases and J by 4 bases, with 15 bases between the two germline ends. In DNA form, the CDR3 reads TGTGCCAGTAGTGCCACAGGGGGGGATTACGAGCAGTACTTC. Its protein product is CASSATGGDYEQYF. Looking up the rest from reference TRBV19 and TRBJ2-7 gives the full variable domain: DGGITQSPKYLFRKEGQNVTLSCEQNLNHDAMYWYRQDPGQGLRLIYYSQIVNDFQKGDIAEGYSVSREKKESFPLTVTSAQKNPTAFYLCASSATGGDYEQYFGPGTRLTVT.

The CDR3 sequence: CASSIKGGQGDTGELFF. In nucleotides, the CDR3 is TGTGCCAGTAGTATTAAAGGGGGCCAGGGGGATACCGGGGAGCTGTTTTTT. The chain has TRBV19 and TRBJ2-2; 7 nucleotides line up with TRBD1. After removal of 3 bases from V and 5 bases from J, the junction contained 12 bases not matched to a gene. Germline V CDR1 and CDR2: LNHDA, SQIVND (reference sequence). This CDR3 is built from 17 residues.

The J gene is TRBJ1-6, the V gene TRBV27; TRBD1 aligns across 8 bases. This CDR3 has 14 residues. J lost 8 bases, V lost 7 bases, and 7 bases had no gene match. The V gene's germline CDR1 is MNHEY and CDR2 SMNVEV (reference sequence). CDR3 sequence (DNA): TGTGCCAGCACCCGGACAGGGCTCTATTCACCCCTCCACTTT. This translates into CASTRTGLYSPLHF.

The V and J genes are TRBV2 and TRBJ2-1, with D perhaps assigned TRBD1 or TRBD2 (6 bases each). Germline V gene lookup returns CDR1 SNHLY and CDR2 FYNNEI. This CDR3 has 15 amino acids. V was shortened by 3 bases and J by 2 bases, with 11 bases between the two germline ends. The CDR3 region has the DNA TGTGCCAGCAGTGAGTTAGGGGGGACCTACAATGAGCAGTTCTTC. Translation: CASSELGGTYNEQFF.